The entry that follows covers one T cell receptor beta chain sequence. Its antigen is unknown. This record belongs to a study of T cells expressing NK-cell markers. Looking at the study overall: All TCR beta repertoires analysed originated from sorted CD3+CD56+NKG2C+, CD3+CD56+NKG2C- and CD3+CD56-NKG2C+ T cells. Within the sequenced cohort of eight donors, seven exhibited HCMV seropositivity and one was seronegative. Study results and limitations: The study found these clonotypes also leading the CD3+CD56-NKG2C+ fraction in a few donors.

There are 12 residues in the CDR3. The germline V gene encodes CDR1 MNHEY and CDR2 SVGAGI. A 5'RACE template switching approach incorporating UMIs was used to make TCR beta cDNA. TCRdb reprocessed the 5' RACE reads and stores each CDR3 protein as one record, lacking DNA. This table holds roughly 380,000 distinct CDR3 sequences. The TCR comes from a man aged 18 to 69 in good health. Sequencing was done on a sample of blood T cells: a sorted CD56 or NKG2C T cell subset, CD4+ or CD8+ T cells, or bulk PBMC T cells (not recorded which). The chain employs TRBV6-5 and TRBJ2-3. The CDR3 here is CASSSGFGTQYF.